This TCR beta chain was obtained from a study of T cells in Graves' hyperthyroidism and ophthalmopathy. The CDR3 is made up of 11 amino acids. Per germline, CDR1 WSHSY and CDR2 SAAADI. V lost 10 bases to trimming and J lost 4 bases, with 10 bases between them. The TCR beta CDR3 regions underwent amplification using RNA transcripts as the source. Carried out on the TCR CDR3, a first-round RT-PCR used the HTBI primer set. TCRdb recomputed calls from the multiplex PCR reads with MiXCR, one row per CDR3 protein. The data contain just under 750,000 distinct CDR3 sequences, 30% to 40% of them singletons. The source material was blood. The chain is built from TRBV10-2 and TRBJ1-1; D possibly corresponds to TRBD1 (5 bases). The receptor was isolated from a woman aged 40 to 49 with Graves' hyperthyroidism. The CDR3 loop reads CATTGITEAFF. The CDR3 coding sequence is TGCGCCACAACAGGTATCACTGAAGCTTTCTTT.